This T cell receptor (beta chain) was found in a study of T-cell reconstitution after alpha-beta-depleted transplantation in children. Preparation of the TCRbeta library involved a method that used unique molecular identifiers. TCRdb ran MiXCR on the PCR reads and lists one entry per CDR3 protein. The sample includes 440,000 or so distinct CDR3 sequences, 11% of them seen just once. This CDR3 spans 11 amino acids. V lost 5 bases and J lost 8, with 10 bases in between. The germline CDR1 and CDR2 sequences are DFQATT and SNEGSKA (reference sequence). Sequenced here: PBMCs from the stem cell graft donor, sampled from the stem cell graft. The chain uses TRBV20-1 and TRBJ2-4, with TRBD1 as a possible D gene (6 bases). The receptor's source is a human donor who donated a stem cell graft to a child with acute myeloid leukemia. The DNA for the CDR3 is TGCAGTGCTCACAGGGTTCACATTCAGTACTTC. Translating it yields CSAHRVHIQYF.